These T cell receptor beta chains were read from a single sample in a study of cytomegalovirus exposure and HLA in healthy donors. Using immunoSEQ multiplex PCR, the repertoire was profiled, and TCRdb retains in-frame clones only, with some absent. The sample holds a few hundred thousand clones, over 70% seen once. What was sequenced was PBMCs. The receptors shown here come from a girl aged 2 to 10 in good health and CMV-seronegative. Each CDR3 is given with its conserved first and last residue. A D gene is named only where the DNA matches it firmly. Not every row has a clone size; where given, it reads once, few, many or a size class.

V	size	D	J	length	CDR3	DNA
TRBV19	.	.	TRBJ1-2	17	CASSISPLVKLNYGYTF	TGTGCCAGTAGTATTTCCCCTTTGGTTAAACTCAACTATGGCTACACCTTC
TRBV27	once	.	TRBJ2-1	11	CASSFGVEQFF	TGTGCCAGCAGTTTCGGGGTAGAGCAGTTCTTC
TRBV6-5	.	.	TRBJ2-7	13	CASSLYSSGEQYF	TGTGCCAGCAGCCTCTACAGCAGCGGGGAGCAGTACTTC
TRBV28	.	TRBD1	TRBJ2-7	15	CASSSSGTGGDEQYF	TGTGCCAGCAGTAGTTCCGGGACAGGGGGCGACGAGCAGTACTTC
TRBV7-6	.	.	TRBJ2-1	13	CASSEYRVNEQFF	TGTGCCAGCAGCGAGTACAGGGTCAATGAGCAGTTCTTC
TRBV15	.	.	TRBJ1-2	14	CATSLDSTLYGYTF	TGTGCCACCAGCCTGGACAGTACCCTCTATGGCTACACCTTC
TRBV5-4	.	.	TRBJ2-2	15	CASSLGRGNTGELFF	TGTGCCAGCAGCTTGGGACGGGGGAACACCGGGGAGCTGTTTTTT
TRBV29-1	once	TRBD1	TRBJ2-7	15	CSVLESGQAFYEQYF	TGCAGCGTGCTGGAGTCGGGACAGGCCTTCTACGAGCAGTACTTC
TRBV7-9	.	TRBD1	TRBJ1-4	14	CASSLGQGVEKLFF	TGTGCCAGCAGCTTGGGCCAGGGGGTGGAAAAACTGTTTTTT
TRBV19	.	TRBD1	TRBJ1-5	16	CASSDPPGTVDQPQHF	TGTGCCAGTAGTGACCCCCCCGGGACAGTTGATCAGCCCCAGCATTTT
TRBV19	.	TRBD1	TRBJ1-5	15	CASKLGTGGDQPQHF	TGTGCCAGTAAACTCGGGACAGGGGGCGATCAGCCCCAGCATTTT
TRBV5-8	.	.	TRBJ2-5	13	CASSSIPQETQYF	TGTGCCAGCAGCTCCATCCCCCAAGAGACCCAGTACTTC
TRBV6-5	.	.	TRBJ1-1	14	CASSYGSLNTEAFF	TGTGCCAGCAGTTACGGCTCCCTGAACACTGAAGCTTTCTTT
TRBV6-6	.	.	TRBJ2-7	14	CASSPRAGANEQYF	TGTGCCAGCAGCCCCAGGGCGGGGGCAAACGAGCAGTACTTC
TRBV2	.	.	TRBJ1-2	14	CAVTGQPRYYGYTF	TGTGCCGTGACGGGACAACCGAGATACTATGGCTACACCTTC
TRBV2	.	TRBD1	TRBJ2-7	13	CASSRGQDYEQYF	TGTGCCAGCAGCCGAGGACAGGACTACGAGCAGTACTTC
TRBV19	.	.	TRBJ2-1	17	CASRESAGFRTYNEQFF	TGTGCCAGTAGAGAAAGTGCAGGGTTTAGGACCTACAATGAGCAGTTCTTC
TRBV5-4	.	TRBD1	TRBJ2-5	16	CASSQRTGGPGETQYF	TGTGCCAGCAGCCAACGGACAGGGGGCCCTGGTGAGACCCAGTACTTC
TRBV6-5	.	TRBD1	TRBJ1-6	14	CASRQGVYNSPLHF	TGTGCCAGCAGGCAGGGGGTTTATAATTCACCCCTCCACTTT
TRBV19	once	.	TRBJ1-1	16	CASGVSLNRGYTEAFF	TGTGCCAGTGGGGTATCCCTGAACCGGGGGTACACTGAAGCTTTCTTT
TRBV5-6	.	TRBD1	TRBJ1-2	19	CASSLLLRDRGKPNYGYTF	TGTGCCAGCAGCTTATTATTGAGGGACAGGGGTAAGCCTAACTATGGCTACACCTTC
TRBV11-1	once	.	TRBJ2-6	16	CASSFMEGAGANVLTF	TGTGCCAGCAGCTTTATGGAGGGAGCTGGGGCCAACGTCCTGACTTTC
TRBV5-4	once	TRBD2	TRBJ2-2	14	CASALAGATGELFF	TGTGCCAGCGCGCTAGCGGGAGCCACCGGGGAGCTGTTTTTT
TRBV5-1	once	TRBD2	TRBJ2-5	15	CASYPGGAGQETQYF	TGCGCCAGCTATCCCGGGGGGGCCGGGCAAGAGACCCAGTACTTC
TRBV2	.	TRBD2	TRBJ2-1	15	CASSSGTSSYNEQFF	TGTGCCAGCAGTAGCGGGACTAGCAGCTACAATGAGCAGTTCTTC
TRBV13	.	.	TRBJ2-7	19	CASSPSHSYLRTPTYEQYF	TGTGCCAGCAGCCCGAGTCACTCCTACCTCCGCACTCCCACTTACGAGCAGTACTTC
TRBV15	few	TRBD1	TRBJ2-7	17	CATSEGSRDRLPYEQYF	TGTGCCACCAGCGAAGGGTCCAGGGACAGGCTACCTTACGAGCAGTACTTC
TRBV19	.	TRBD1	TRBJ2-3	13	CASSADRTDTQYF	TGTGCCAGTAGTGCGGACAGGACAGATACGCAGTATTTT
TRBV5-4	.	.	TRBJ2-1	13	CAISKQGGNEQFF	TGTGCCATCTCCAAACAAGGGGGCAATGAGCAGTTCTTC
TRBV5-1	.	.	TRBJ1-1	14	CASSLAGISTEAFF	TGCGCCAGCAGCTTGGCCGGTATCTCCACTGAAGCTTTCTTT
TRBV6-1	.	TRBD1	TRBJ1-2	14	CASKWTGGNYGYTF	TGTGCCAGTAAGTGGACAGGTGGTAACTATGGCTACACCTTC
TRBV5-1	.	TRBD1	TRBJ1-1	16	CASSFADRALNTEAFF	TGCGCCAGCAGCTTCGCGGACAGGGCTTTGAACACTGAAGCTTTCTTT
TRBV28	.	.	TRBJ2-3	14	CASSPRAAGDTQYF	TGTGCCAGCAGCCCTCGTGCAGCGGGAGATACGCAGTATTTT
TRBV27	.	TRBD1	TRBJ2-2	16	CASSSTGTGVTGELFF	TGTGCCAGCAGTTCGACCGGGACAGGTGTAACCGGGGAGCTGTTTTTT
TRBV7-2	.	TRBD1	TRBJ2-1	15	CASSPPGGYYNEQFF	TGTGCCAGCAGCCCCCCAGGGGGCTACTACAATGAGCAGTTCTTC
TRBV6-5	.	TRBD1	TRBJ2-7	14	CASSQTGGKGEQYF	TGTGCCAGCAGTCAGACAGGGGGGAAAGGCGAGCAGTACTTC
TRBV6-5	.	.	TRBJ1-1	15	CASSYGETGNTEAFF	TGTGCCAGCAGTTACGGAGAGACAGGAAACACTGAAGCTTTCTTT
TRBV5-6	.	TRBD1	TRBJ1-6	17	CASSLTGLTGPNSPLHF	TGTGCCAGCAGCCTCACGGGGTTGACAGGGCCTAATTCACCCCTCCACTTT
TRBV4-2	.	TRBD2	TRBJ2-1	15	CASSQDSRESHEQFF	TGTGCCAGCAGCCAAGACTCGCGGGAGTCCCATGAGCAGTTCTTC
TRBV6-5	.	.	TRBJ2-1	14	CASSLGGGGNEQFF	TGTGCCAGCAGTCTGGGGGGAGGGGGGAATGAGCAGTTCTTC
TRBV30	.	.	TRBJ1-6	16	CAWMGSRGRGNSPLHF	TGTGCCTGGATGGGGTCCAGGGGCCGTGGGAATTCACCCCTCCACTTT
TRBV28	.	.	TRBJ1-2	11	CASSFMTGYTF	TGTGCCAGCAGCTTTATGACAGGCTACACCTTC
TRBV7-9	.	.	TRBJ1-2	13	CSSSSGLNYGYTF	TGTTCCAGCAGCTCGGGACTTAACTATGGCTACACCTTC